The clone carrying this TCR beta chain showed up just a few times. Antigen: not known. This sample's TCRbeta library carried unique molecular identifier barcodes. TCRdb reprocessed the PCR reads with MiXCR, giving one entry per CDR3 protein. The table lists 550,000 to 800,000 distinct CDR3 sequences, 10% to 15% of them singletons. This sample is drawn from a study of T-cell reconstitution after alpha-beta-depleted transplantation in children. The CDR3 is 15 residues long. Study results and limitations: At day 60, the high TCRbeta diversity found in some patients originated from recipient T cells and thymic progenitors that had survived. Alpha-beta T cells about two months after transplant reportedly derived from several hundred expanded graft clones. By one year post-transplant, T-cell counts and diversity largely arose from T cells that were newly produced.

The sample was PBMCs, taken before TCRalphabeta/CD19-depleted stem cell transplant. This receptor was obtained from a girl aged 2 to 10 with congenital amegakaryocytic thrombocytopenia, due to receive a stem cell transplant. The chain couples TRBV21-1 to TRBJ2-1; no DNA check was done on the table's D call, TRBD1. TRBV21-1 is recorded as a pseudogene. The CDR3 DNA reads TGTGCCAGCAGCAAGGACAGGGTGTCCTACAATGAGCAGTTCTTC. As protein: CASSKDRVSYNEQFF.